What follows are 16 T cell receptor beta chains derived from one specimen sequenced in a study of identical twins. One entry per CDR3 protein results from TCRdb running MiXCR on the 5' RACE reads. Of about 700,000 distinct CDR3 sequences in the sample, over 5% were seen once. Sequenced: naive T cells sorted from blood. The origin of the receptors is a man aged 18 to 29 in good health.

The chain has TRBV11-3 and TRBJ2-1; D possibly corresponds to TRBD1 (6 bases). Trimming stripped 5 bases from V and 7 bases from J, with 15 bases between. Per the germline V gene, CDR1 is SGHNT and CDR2 is YENEEA. This CDR3 has 14 residues. CDR3 nucleotides: TGTGCCAGCAGCCCCTACAGGGTTTCGAATGAGCAGTTCTTC. Protein: CASSPYRVSNEQFF. Looking up the rest from reference TRBV11-3 and TRBJ2-1 gives the full variable domain: EAGVVQSPRYKIIEKKQPVAFWCNPISGHNTLYWYLQNLGQGPELLIRYENEEAVDDSQLPKDRFSAERLKGVDSTLKIQPAELGDSAVYLCASSPYRVSNEQFFGPGTRLTVL.

This clonotype has a handful of counts. The rearrangement uses TRBV30 and TRBJ2-2; tentatively, D is TRBD2 (6 bases). Trimming left V 3 bases short and J 4 bases short, with 6 bases between. The germline gives CDR1 GTSNPN, CDR2 SVGIG (reference sequence). This CDR3 has 12 residues. This CDR3 is CAWREGTGELFF. The DNA for the CDR3 is TGTGCCTGGAGGGAGGGCACCGGGGAGCTGTTTTTT.

J is TRBJ2-3 and V is TRBV11-2; D uncertain. V lost 4 bases and J lost 0, with 17 bases in between. Germline V gene lookup returns CDR1 SGHAT and CDR2 FQNNGV. The CDR3 is 17 residues long. The CDR3 protein is CASSSLRTLQSTDTQYF. CDR3 bases: TGTGCCAGCAGCTCCCTGCGGACCCTCCAGAGCACAGATACGCAGTATTTT. Complete variable domain (other parts from reference TRBV11-2 and TRBJ2-3): EAGVAQSPRYKIIEKRQSVAFWCNPISGHATLYWYQQILGQGPKLLIQFQNNGVVDDSQLPKDRFSAERLKGVDSTLKIQPAKLEDSAVYLCASSSLRTLQSTDTQYFGPGTRLTVL.

Many counts were recorded for this clonotype. The V gene is TRBV4-2, the J gene TRBJ2-2; D call uncertain. The CDR3 is made up of 14 amino acids. Per germline, CDR1 LGHNA and CDR2 YNFKEQ. V was pared by 1 base and J by 5 bases, with 8 bases between. The CDR3 nucleotides are TGTGCCAGCAGCCAAGTCACATTTACCGGGGAGCTGTTTTTT. It yields the protein CASSQVTFTGELFF.

Comments on this clonotype: Since a much larger clone is just one base distant, this may be a read error. This chain uses TRBV21-1 with TRBJ2-3; the D call TRBD1 from the table was never checked on the DNA. TRBV21-1 is annotated as a pseudogene. The CDR3 sequence is 12 residues long. The CDR3 region is CATPSSTDTQYF. The CDR3 DNA reads as TGTGCCACCCCTTCAAGCACAGATACGCAGTATTTT.

This clonotype has ten or more counts. The chain is built from TRBV5-1 and TRBJ1-5; D is unclear. This CDR3 spans 15 amino acids. From germline, CDR1 is SGHRS and CDR2 YFSETQ. V dropped 4 bases and J dropped 1 base, with 12 bases sitting between them. DNA for the CDR3: TGCGCCAGCAGCCCGGACGATGGGAGCAATCAGCCCCAGCATTTT. Its translation: CASSPDDGSNQPQHF.

This clonotype was recorded at least ten times. The genes are TRBV7-2 and TRBJ1-3; D gene uncertain. Trimming shortened V by 5 bases and J by 4 bases, and 12 bases separated the two germline ends. The CDR3 contains 14 residues. CDR1 is SGHTA, CDR2 FQGNSA, per germline. The CDR3 sequence is CASSLSGWGNTIYF. In DNA form, the CDR3 reads TGTGCCAGCAGCCTATCTGGGTGGGGAAACACCATATATTTT.

The chain links TRBV7-9 to TRBJ2-7; D might be TRBD1 or TRBD2, each matching 5 bases. Trimming took off 5 bases at V and 7 bases at J, with 12 bases between the two ends. Germline V gene sequence: CDR1 SEHNR, CDR2 FQNEAQ (reference sequence). The CDR3 loop spans 12 amino acids. CDR3: CASSVGVEEQYF. In DNA form, the CDR3 reads TGTGCCAGCAGCGTGGGGGTGGAGGAGCAGTACTTC.

The J gene is TRBJ1-3, the V gene TRBV7-2; 8 bases fit TRBD1. The CDR3 consists of 17 residues. V was pared by 3 bases and J by 2 bases, with 9 bases of the junction left unmatched. Per germline, CDR1 SGHTA and CDR2 FQGNSA. This CDR3 reads CASSFPADRAAGNTIYF. The DNA for the CDR3 is TGTGCCAGCAGCTTTCCGGCGGACAGGGCGGCTGGAAACACCATATATTTT.

This clonotype has at least ten counts. The chain links TRBV6-6 to TRBJ2-1; D is unclear. There are 13 residues in the CDR3. Germline V gene lookup returns CDR1 MNHNY and CDR2 SVGAGI (reference sequence). Trimming stripped 7 bases from V and 0 bases from J, with 7 bases between. The chain's CDR3 is CASTGYSYNEQFF. The CDR3 bases are TGTGCCAGCACTGGGTACTCCTACAATGAGCAGTTCTTC.

This clonotype was counted ten times or more. The genes are TRBV7-2 and TRBJ2-1; 7 bases line up with TRBD2. Germline V gene sequence: CDR1 SGHTA, CDR2 FQGNSA. The CDR3 runs 15 residues. After removal of 3 bases from V and 5 bases from J, the junction contained 7 bases not matched to a gene. The CDR3 is CASSFPGLRNNEQFF. The CDR3 DNA follows: TGTGCCAGCAGCTTCCCGGGACTACGTAACAATGAGCAGTTCTTC.

This clonotype was detected ten times or more. Its ends do not fully match the called genes, so a read error is possible. J is TRBJ2-3 and V is TRBV7-2; a weak D match, TRBD2 (7 bases). In germline, CDR1 is SGHTA, CDR2 FQGNSA. The CDR3 is made up of 16 amino acids. Here the CDR3 DNA reads TGTGCCAGCAGCTCTAGAGGGGGGACTAAAGCAGATACGCAGTTTTTT. Translated: CASSSRGGTKADTQFF. Supplemented by reference TRBV7-2 and TRBJ2-3, the full variable domain reads GAGVSQSPSNKVTEKGKDVELRCDPISGHTALYWYRQSLGQGLEFLIYFQGNSAPDKSGLPSDRFSAERTGGSVSTLTIQRTQQEDSAVYLCASSSRGGTKADTQFFGPGTRLTVL.

This clonotype was detected a few times. The chain is built from TRBV2 and TRBJ2-1; 7 bases align to TRBD2. V shed 3 bases, J shed 8 bases, and the junction held 7 bases outside the gene matches. Germline-derived CDR1 and CDR2 are SNHLY and FYNNEI. The CDR3 has 14 amino acids. CDR3 nucleotides: TGTGCCAGCAGTGACAAGGGGCTAGCGGATGAGCAGTTCTTC. It yields the protein CASSDKGLADEQFF.

This clonotype was counted many times. The chain uses TRBV12-3 or TRBV12-4 and TRBJ2-3; unclear D gene. This CDR3 region has 15 residues. V was trimmed by 4 bases and J by 4 bases, leaving 15 bases between them. The CDR3 here is CASSSRRETPDTQYF. For the CDR3, the DNA is TGTGCCAGCAGTTCCCGACGCGAGACCCCAGATACGCAGTATTTT.

This clonotype came up many times. The CDR3 spells CSAREDRGRGDTQYF. The DNA for the CDR3 is TGCAGTGCTAGAGAGGACAGGGGGCGAGGAGATACGCAGTATTTT. V usage is TRBV20-1 and J usage is TRBJ2-3, with TRBD1 matching over 11 bases. In germline, CDR1 is DFQATT, CDR2 SNEGSKA (reference sequence). This CDR3 is built from 15 residues. Trimming removed 0 bases from V and 5 bases from J; junction bases left unmatched: 4.

This clonotype was counted many times. The chain uses TRBV20-1 and TRBJ1-2; TRBD1 is a possible D gene (5 bases). CDR1 is DFQATT, CDR2 SNEGSKA, per germline (reference sequence). V was clipped by 6 bases and J by 6 bases, with 17 bases between them. This CDR3 comprises 13 residues. In DNA, the CDR3 is TGCAGTGCCATTACAAGCCTGGGGGATGGCTACACCTTC. It is translated as CSAITSLGDGYTF.